The following is a TCR beta chain sequence with its context. The antigen is unknown. From RNA transcripts, TCR beta CDR3 regions were amplified. Carried out on the TCR CDR3, a first-round RT-PCR used the HTBI primer set. TCRdb used MiXCR to reprocess the multiplex PCR reads, holding one entry per CDR3 protein. The sample lists about 590,000 distinct CDR3 sequences; 14% were seen once. The data derive from a study of T cells in Graves' hyperthyroidism and ophthalmopathy. Study-wide results and caveats: Model predictions of ophthalmopathy came a median roughly 6.4 months before onset.

Sequencing was performed on blood. The TCR comes from a woman aged 18-30 years with Graves' ophthalmopathy.

The CDR3 protein is CASSPYLRGRFPEAFF. DNA of the CDR3: TGTGCCAGCTCACCATACCTCAGGGGGCGCTTCCCTGAAGCTTTCTTT. V gene TRBV18 combines with J gene TRBJ1-1; 8 nucleotides align to TRBD1. V was pared by 2 bases and J by 6 bases, with 11 bases of the junction left unmatched. Per the germline V gene, CDR1 is KGHSH and CDR2 is LQKENI. The CDR3 length is 16 residues.